One and the same sample provided the 27 T cell receptor beta chains below, sequenced in a study of CD8 T cells in Susac syndrome. RNA totalling roughly 0.45 to 1 ug underwent reverse transcription with random hexamers. TCRdb reprocessed the immunoSEQ multiplex PCR reads with MiXCR, giving one entry per CDR3 protein. The data hold roughly 140,000 distinct CDR3 sequences, with around 95% observed a single time. Sequenced sample: CD8+ T cells from PBMCs. Receptors were obtained from a human donor with multiple sclerosis.

This chain uses TRBV29-1 with TRBJ2-1, with TRBD1 matching 11 bases. The CDR3 is made up of 13 amino acids. Germline loops: CDR1 SQVTM, CDR2 ANQGSEA. Trimming cost V 6 bases and J 6 bases; bases outside gene matches: 4. CDR3 sequence: CSVDRGRLNEQFF. The CDR3 DNA sequence: TGCAGCGTGGACAGGGGGCGCCTCAATGAGCAGTTCTTC.

This chain uses TRBV10-3 with TRBJ2-7, with 11 bases matching TRBD2. Trimming took 6 bases from V and 5 from J; bases not matched to a gene: 6. Germline-derived CDR1 and CDR2 are ENHRY and SYGVKD. CDR3 length: 14 residues. CDR3 DNA: TGTGCCATCAGAAATAGCGGGGGGGCCGACGAGCAGTACTTC. This encodes CAIRNSGGADEQYF.

This chain uses TRBV20-1 with TRBJ1-1; the D gene is possibly TRBD1 (6 bases). Trimming took 3 bases from V and 4 from J, leaving 9 bases between them. The CDR3 runs to 12 residues. In germline, CDR1 is DFQATT, CDR2 SNEGSKA (reference sequence). The CDR3 coding sequence is TGCAGTGCTAGGGACAGCCCCACTGAAGCTTTCTTT. Translating it yields CSARDSPTEAFF.

V and J are TRBV20-1 and TRBJ1-6; D gene ambiguous. The CDR3 spans 13 residues. Between the trimmed V and J ends, which lost 7 bases and 8 bases, there was a span of 15 bases. Germline CDR1 and CDR2: DFQATT and SNEGSKA (reference sequence). CDR3 in amino acids: CSVILPGDSPLHF. The CDR3 DNA follows: TGCAGTGTTATACTGCCCGGAGATTCACCCCTCCACTTT.

The chain has TRBV15 and TRBJ1-1; D remains unclear. The length of the CDR3 is 15 residues. Looked up from germline, CDR1 is LNHNV and CDR2 is YYDKDF (reference sequence). The V end was cut by 3 bases, the J end by 3 bases, with 14 bases between. In DNA form, the CDR3 reads TGTGCCACCAGCAGCCTAATCAGGTTTGACACTGAAGCTTTCTTT. Translated: CATSSLIRFDTEAFF. Drawing the rest from reference TRBV15 and TRBJ1-1, the complete variable domain is DAMVIQNPRYQVTQFGKPVTLSCSQTLNHNVMYWYQQKSSQAPKLLFHYYDKDFNNEADTPDNFQSRRPNTSFCFLDIRSPGLGDTAMYLCATSSLIRFDTEAFFGQGTRLTVV.

The chain couples TRBV29-1 to TRBJ1-5; maybe TRBD1 (5 bases). The CDR3 sequence is 13 residues long. CDR1 and CDR2 from the germline V gene are SQVTM and ANQGSEA. This chain's CDR3 is CNISDRSNQPQHF. CDR3 DNA sequence: TGCAACATATCCGACAGATCTAATCAGCCCCAGCATTTT.

This clonotype was seen more than once but under ten times. The V call is TRBV5-6, the J call TRBJ2-2; D call uncertain. The CDR3 spans 13 residues. The V gene's germline CDR1 is SGHDT and CDR2 YYEEEE. V was clipped by 0 bases and J by 4 bases, with 4 bases between them. In nucleotides, the CDR3 is TGTGCCAGCAGCTTGGGGACCACCGGGGAGCTGTTTTTT. Translated: CASSLGTTGELFF.

J is TRBJ2-3 and V is TRBV20-1; possible D gene TRBD2, 5 bases. The germline V gene encodes CDR1 DFQATT and CDR2 SNEGSKA (reference sequence). Between the trimmed V and J ends, which lost 3 bases and 0 bases, there was a span of 13 bases. CDR3 size: 15 residues. DNA for the CDR3: TGCAGTGCTAGTTCGAGCGGATTTAGCACAGATACGCAGTATTTT. It translates to CSASSSGFSTDTQYF.

The gene calls are TRBV20-1 and TRBJ2-3; possible D gene TRBD1, 5 bases. V dropped 3 bases and J dropped 1 base, with 11 bases sitting between them. The CDR3 length is 14 residues. Germline V gene lookup returns CDR1 DFQATT and CDR2 SNEGSKA (reference sequence). CDR3 in DNA: TGCAGTGCTAGTTCTAGGGGTGGCACAGATACGCAGTATTTT. Protein product: CSASSRGGTDTQYF.

This chain uses TRBV15 with TRBJ1-1; the D is unclear. The V gene's germline CDR1 is LNHNV and CDR2 YYDKDF (reference sequence). The CDR3 contains 14 residues. The V and J ends lost 4 bases and 1 base respectively, with 10 bases between them. The CDR3 DNA is TGTGCCACCAGCATTATCCTCTCGAACACTGAAGCTTTCTTT. Translating gives CATSIILSNTEAFF.

The V gene is TRBV5-8, the J gene TRBJ2-1; D not certain. V was trimmed by 4 bases and J by 10 bases, leaving 15 bases between them. This CDR3 is 13 amino acids long. CDR1 is SGHTS, CDR2 YDEGEE, per germline. The CDR3 coding sequence is TGTGCCAGCAGCCCGGCAGATTCCTTGGAGCAGTTCTTC. This encodes CASSPADSLEQFF.

On this clonotype: Germline is not matched at one junction end, which may reflect a read error. The chain is built from TRBV7-7 and TRBJ2-5; no reliable D call. The CDR3 sequence is 12 residues long. Germline lookup yields CDR1 SSHAT and CDR2 FNYEAQ (reference sequence). The CDR3 bases are TGTGCTAGCAGCCACCTGCAAGAGACCCAGTACTTC. This codes for CASSHLQETQYF.

This clonotype has a single count. This chain joins TRBV29-1 and TRBJ2-7; no reliable D call. Trimming took off 5 bases at V and 4 bases at J, with 9 bases between the two ends. The CDR3 is 11 amino acids. Germline V gives CDR1 SQVTM, CDR2 ANQGSEA. The CDR3 sequence: CSVWTAYEQYF. The DNA of the CDR3 is TGCAGCGTTTGGACGGCGTACGAGCAGTACTTC.

This sequence joins TRBV5-1 and TRBJ1-1, with 7 positions matching TRBD1. The CDR3 contains 14 residues. CDR1 and CDR2 from the germline V gene are SGHRS and YFSETQ. V shed 4 bases and J 1 base; nucleotides not matched to a gene: 4. The CDR3 sequence is CASSADRKNTEAFF. Written as DNA, the CDR3 is TGCGCCAGCAGCGCGGACAGGAAGAACACTGAAGCTTTCTTT.

The chain recombines TRBV6-5 with TRBJ2-2, with TRBD2 identical over 9 bases. The CDR3 has 16 residues. The V and J ends lost 3 bases and 2 bases, in that order; junction bases with no gene match: 4. Looked up from germline, CDR1 is MNHEY and CDR2 is SVGAGI. The CDR3 DNA sequence: TGTGCCAGCAGTTATAGTAGCGGGGGTAACACCGGGGAGCTGTTTTTT. Translating it yields CASSYSSGGNTGELFF.

The chain has TRBV3-1 and TRBJ1-1, with D unresolved. From germline, CDR1 is LGHDT and CDR2 YNNKEL (reference sequence). The CDR3 consists of 14 residues. V was cut by 7 bases and J by 4 bases, with 16 bases left in between. The CDR3 sequence is CASTPALVGTEAFF. In nucleotides, the CDR3 is TGTGCCAGCACCCCTGCCCTAGTGGGCACTGAAGCTTTCTTT.

The chain has TRBV12-3 or TRBV12-4 and TRBJ1-1; no firm D call. V was cut by 3 bases and J by 5 bases, with 7 bases left in between. CDR3 length: 12 residues. CDR3 amino acids: CASSFEGTEAFF. Written as DNA, the CDR3 is TGTGCCAGCAGTTTCGAAGGGACTGAAGCTTTCTTT.

V usage is TRBV5-1 and J usage is TRBJ2-2; 12 positions match TRBD2. Germline assignment: CDR1 SGHRS and CDR2 YFSETQ. The CDR3 is 17 residues long. V was pared by 4 bases and J by 4 bases, with 8 bases of the junction left unmatched. This chain's CDR3 is CASSPRLAGDITGELFF. The CDR3 coding sequence is TGCGCCAGCAGCCCGAGACTAGCGGGAGATATCACCGGGGAGCTGTTTTTT.

V and J are TRBV29-1 and TRBJ2-1; maybe TRBD2 (6 bases). Germline V CDR1 and CDR2: SQVTM, ANQGSEA. Trimming shortened V by 0 bases and J by 0 bases, and 12 bases separated the two germline ends. This CDR3 has 16 amino acids. The CDR3 DNA reads TGCAGCGTTGAAGACTCTAGCGTAAGCTCCTACAATGAGCAGTTCTTC. Protein: CSVEDSSVSSYNEQFF.

The rearrangement joins TRBV6-6 to TRBJ2-5; D is uncertain. The CDR3 extends over 11 amino acids. Trimming pared 0 bases from V and 4 bases from J, leaving 0 bases between. CDR1 and CDR2 from the germline V gene are MNHNY and SVGAGI (reference sequence). CDR3 sequence (DNA): TGTGCCAGCAGTTACTCAGAGACCCAGTACTTC. Translated, it gives CASSYSETQYF.

The genes are TRBV27 and TRBJ2-1, with D tentatively TRBD1 (6 bases). With 5 bases removed from V and 3 bases from J, the gap between germline ends came to 14 bases. The CDR3 loop spans 15 amino acids. The germline V gene encodes CDR1 MNHEY and CDR2 SMNVEV (reference sequence). The CDR3 reads CASSPTGYLYNEQFF. Written as DNA, the CDR3 is TGTGCCAGCAGTCCGACAGGTTATCTCTACAATGAGCAGTTCTTC.

In this sample, this clonotype turned up a few times. V usage is TRBV29-1 and J usage is TRBJ1-5, with D perhaps TRBD1 (5 bases). This CDR3 spans 14 amino acids. The germline V and J ends were trimmed by 4 bases and 6 bases, with 16 bases remaining between them. Per the germline V gene, CDR1 is SQVTM and CDR2 is ANQGSEA. DNA of the CDR3: TGCAGCGTTGGGCCGGAAGGAAGGGGTCAGCCCCAGCATTTT. Its protein product is CSVGPEGRGQPQHF.

A single count supports this clonotype. The chain uses TRBV20-1 and TRBJ1-2; D is ambiguous. The CDR3 sequence is 11 residues long. Germline V CDR1 and CDR2: DFQATT, SNEGSKA (reference sequence). V was pared by 1 base and J by 6 bases, with 6 bases between. The CDR3 protein is CSARVLHGYTF. In nucleotides, the CDR3 is TGCAGTGCTAGAGTACTTCATGGCTACACCTTC.

In nucleotides, the CDR3 is TGTGCCAGCAACGGGAGGGATGGCTACACCTTC. It specifies CASNGRDGYTF. The J gene is TRBJ1-2, the V gene TRBV12-3 or TRBV12-4; D is unresolved. The CDR3 is 11 amino acids. The ends were cut back, 7 bases at V and 6 bases at J, with 9 bases in the middle.

The V and J genes are TRBV27 and TRBJ2-2; D ambiguous. The germline gives CDR1 MNHEY, CDR2 SMNVEV (reference sequence). The V and J ends lost 3 bases and 6 bases respectively, with 8 bases between them. The CDR3 runs to 13 residues. CDR3 nucleotides: TGTGCCAGCAGTTTTGACGGCGCCGGGGAGCTGTTTTTT. Translation: CASSFDGAGELFF.

J is TRBJ2-7 and V is TRBV25-1; D uncertain. Trimming took 6 bases from V and 2 from J, leaving 8 bases between them. CDR1 is MGHDK and CDR2 is SYGVNS in the germline V gene. The CDR3 loop spans 12 amino acids. The CDR3 DNA follows: TGTGCCAGCAGCTACTCGACCTACGAGCAGTACTTC. Its protein product is CASSYSTYEQYF.

This chain links TRBV20-1 with TRBJ1-1; D gene uncertain. CDR1 is DFQATT and CDR2 is SNEGSKA in the germline V gene (reference sequence). There are 12 residues in the CDR3. Trimming pared 0 bases from V and 7 bases from J, leaving 9 bases between. CDR3 region: CSAREQHHEAFF. The CDR3 DNA follows: TGCAGTGCTAGAGAACAGCACCATGAAGCTTTCTTT.